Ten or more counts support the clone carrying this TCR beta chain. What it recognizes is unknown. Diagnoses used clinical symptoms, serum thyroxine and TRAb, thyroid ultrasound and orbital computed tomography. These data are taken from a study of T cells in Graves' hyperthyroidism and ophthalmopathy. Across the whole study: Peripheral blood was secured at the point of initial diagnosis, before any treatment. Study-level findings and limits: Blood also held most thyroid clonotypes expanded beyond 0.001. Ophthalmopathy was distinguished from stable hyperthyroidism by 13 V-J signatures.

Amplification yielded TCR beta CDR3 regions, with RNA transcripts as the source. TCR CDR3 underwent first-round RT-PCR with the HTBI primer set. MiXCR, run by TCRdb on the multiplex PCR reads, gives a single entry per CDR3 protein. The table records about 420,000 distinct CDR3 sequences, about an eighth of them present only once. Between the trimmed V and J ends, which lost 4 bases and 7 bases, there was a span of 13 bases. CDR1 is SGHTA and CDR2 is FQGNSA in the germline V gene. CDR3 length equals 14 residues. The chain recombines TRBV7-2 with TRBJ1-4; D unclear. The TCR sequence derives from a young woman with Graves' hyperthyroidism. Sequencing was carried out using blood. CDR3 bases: TGTGCCAGCAGCTCGAACGGCGAAGTTGAAAAACTGTTTTTT. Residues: CASSSNGEVEKLFF.